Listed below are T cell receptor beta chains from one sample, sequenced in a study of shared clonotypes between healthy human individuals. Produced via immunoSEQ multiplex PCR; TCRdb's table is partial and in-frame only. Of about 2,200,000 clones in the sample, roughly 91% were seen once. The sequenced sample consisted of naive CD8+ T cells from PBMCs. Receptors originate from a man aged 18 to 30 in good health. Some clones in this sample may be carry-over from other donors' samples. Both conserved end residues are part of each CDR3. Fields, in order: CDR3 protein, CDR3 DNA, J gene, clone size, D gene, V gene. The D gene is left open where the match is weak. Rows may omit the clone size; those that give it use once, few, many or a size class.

CDR3: CASSGTGHPGYNEQFF; DNA: TGTGCCAGCAGCGGTACGGGACACCCGGGTTACAATGAGCAGTTCTTC; J: TRBJ2-1; size: -; D: -; V: TRBV9
CDR3: CASSTKTGSISYEQYF; DNA: TGTGCCAGCAGCACAAAAACAGGGTCAATCTCCTACGAGCAGTACTTC; J: TRBJ2-7; size: -; D: -; V: TRBV13
CDR3: CASSILAGGYNEQFF; DNA: TGCGCCAGCAGCATCCTAGCGGGAGGGTACAATGAGCAGTTCTTC; J: TRBJ2-1; size: -; D: TRBD2; V: TRBV4-3
CDR3: CASSLVQSTEAFF; DNA: TGTGCCAGCAGCTTAGTGCAGTCCACTGAAGCTTTCTTT; J: TRBJ1-1; size: -; D: -; V: TRBV7-2
CDR3: CASSDSEGFPSYEQYF; DNA: TGTGCCAGCAGTGATTCGGAGGGCTTCCCTTCCTACGAGCAGTACTTC; J: TRBJ2-7; size: -; D: -; V: TRBV2
CDR3: CASSVDGAALTDTQYF; DNA: TGTGCCAGCAGCGTAGATGGAGCGGCCCTCACAGATACGCAGTATTTT; J: TRBJ2-3; size: -; D: -; V: TRBV9
CDR3: CASRSLREDTGELFF; DNA: TGTGCCAGCAGGAGTTTGCGGGAGGACACCGGGGAGCTGTTTTTT; J: TRBJ2-2; size: -; D: TRBD2; V: TRBV27
CDR3: CASSPGGVSKNIQYF; DNA: TGTGCCAGCAGCCCCGGAGGGGTGTCCAAAAACATTCAGTACTTC; J: TRBJ2-4; size: -; D: -; V: TRBV7-9
CDR3: CASSLTPYAAGSSYNEQFF; DNA: TGTGCCAGCAGCTTAACCCCCTACGCGGCGGGTAGCTCCTACAATGAGCAGTTCTTC; J: TRBJ2-1; size: -; D: -; V: TRBV7-3
CDR3: CASSITGNYNEQFF; DNA: TGTGCCAGTAGTATTACAGGGAACTACAATGAGCAGTTCTTC; J: TRBJ2-1; size: -; D: -; V: TRBV19
CDR3: CASSQILREDNEQFF; DNA: TGTGCCAGCAGCCAGATTCTGCGGGAGGACAATGAGCAGTTCTTC; J: TRBJ2-1; size: -; D: TRBD2; V: TRBV14
CDR3: CAISDQGGGDANYGYTF; DNA: TGTGCCATCAGTGATCAAGGGGGAGGAGATGCTAACTATGGCTACACCTTC; J: TRBJ1-2; size: -; D: -; V: TRBV10-3
CDR3: CASSQDDRHEKLFF; DNA: TGTGCCAGCAGCCAAGATGACAGACATGAAAAACTGTTTTTT; J: TRBJ1-4; size: -; D: -; V: TRBV14
CDR3: CASSSGGGWHEQYF; DNA: TGTGCCAGCAGCTCCGGGGGAGGTTGGCACGAGCAGTACTTC; J: TRBJ2-7; size: -; D: -; V: TRBV7-8
CDR3: CASSLGWGEPQHF; DNA: TGTGCCAGCAGTCTCGGATGGGGTGAGCCCCAGCATTTT; J: TRBJ1-5; size: -; D: -; V: TRBV28
CDR3: CASSFSGILSYNEQFF; DNA: TGCGCCAGCAGCTTCTCCGGTATCCTCTCCTACAATGAGCAGTTCTTC; J: TRBJ2-1; size: -; D: -; V: TRBV5-1
CDR3: CASSPSGTGTYEQYF; DNA: TGTGCCAGCAGCCCCTCGGGGACGGGAACCTACGAGCAGTACTTC; J: TRBJ2-7; size: -; D: -; V: TRBV7-3
CDR3: CASSLGLYQETQYF; DNA: TGTGCCAGCAGCTTGGGTCTGTACCAAGAGACCCAGTACTTC; J: TRBJ2-5; size: -; D: -; V: TRBV11-2
CDR3: CASSQVEGRGSYNEQFF; DNA: TGCGCCAGCAGCCAAGTGGAAGGCAGGGGCTCCTACAATGAGCAGTTCTTC; J: TRBJ2-1; size: -; D: -; V: TRBV4-3
CDR3: CASSEAGGAGYEQYF; DNA: TGTGCCAGCAGTGAAGCGGGAGGGGCTGGGTACGAGCAGTACTTC; J: TRBJ2-7; size: -; D: TRBD2; V: TRBV6-1
CDR3: CASSQGLAGNRDEQFF; DNA: TGCGCCAGCAGCCAAGGACTAGCGGGAAATCGGGATGAGCAGTTCTTC; J: TRBJ2-1; size: -; D: TRBD2; V: TRBV4-1
CDR3: CASSLAGFGLGAHHEQYF; DNA: TGCGCCAGCAGCTTGGCTGGGTTTGGGCTGGGCGCCCACCACGAGCAGTACTTC; J: TRBJ2-7; size: -; D: -; V: TRBV5-1
CDR3: CASSLATDHSGNTIYF; DNA: TGTGCCAGCAGCTTAGCGACTGACCACTCTGGAAACACCATATATTTT; J: TRBJ1-3; size: -; D: -; V: TRBV7-8
CDR3: CASSPADIGNEQFF; DNA: TGTGCCAGCAGCCCGGCGGACATTGGCAATGAGCAGTTCTTC; J: TRBJ2-1; size: -; D: -; V: TRBV28
CDR3: CASSQRSGGTDTQYF; DNA: TGTGCCAGCAGCCAACGCTCCGGGGGCACAGATACGCAGTATTTT; J: TRBJ2-3; size: once; D: -; V: TRBV14
CDR3: CSVWDSWTGYQETQYF; DNA: TGCAGCGTCTGGGATAGCTGGACAGGGTACCAAGAGACCCAGTACTTC; J: TRBJ2-5; size: -; D: TRBD1; V: TRBV29-1
CDR3: CASRGELSGAYEQYF; DNA: TGTGCCAGTAGAGGGGAGTTATCAGGGGCCTACGAGCAGTACTTC; J: TRBJ2-7; size: -; D: -; V: TRBV19
CDR3: CASSVGGRVLDGYTF; DNA: TGTGCCAGCAGCGTAGGGGGCAGGGTGCTTGATGGCTACACCTTC; J: TRBJ1-2; size: -; D: -; V: TRBV9
CDR3: CASSHSIARTYEQYF; DNA: TGTGCCAGCAGCCACTCAATAGCGCGTACCTACGAGCAGTACTTC; J: TRBJ2-7; size: -; D: -; V: TRBV7-8
CDR3: CASSFGTGDFLGNTIYF; DNA: TGTGCCAGTAGTTTCGGGACAGGGGACTTCCTCGGAAACACCATATATTTT; J: TRBJ1-3; size: -; D: TRBD1; V: TRBV19